Sequencing of this TCR beta chain was carried out in a study of blood T cell repertoires in COVID-19. Across the study: Samples taken during acute and convalescent COVID-19 were collected in the United States, Italy and Spain. Sample material is recorded as cDNA or gDNA derived from T cells, B-cell-depleted T cells, or PBMCs.

CDR3 length: 16 amino acids. The V gene end was trimmed by 4 bases and the J gene end by 5 bases; junction bases not matched to a gene: 10. Germline V gives CDR1 LGHNA, CDR2 YNFKEQ. Original data processing: Researchers report that nucleated cell counts were estimated from reference gene primer amplification. The protocol was immunoSEQ multiplex PCR, while the TCRdb copy is restricted to in-frame clones and leaves out a portion. Clone size and V and J calls were adopted from that table, with D and trimming inferred from the DNA. The sample holds approximately 380,000 clones, roughly 85% seen once. The sample was peripheral blood. The TCR sequence derives from a woman aged 18-30 years with acute or convalescent COVID-19. The V call is TRBV4-2, the J call TRBJ1-3; 8 bases align to TRBD1. DNA for the CDR3: TGTGCCAGCAGCCCCTTCCCGACAGGGGATAGAAACACCATATATTTT. Protein: CASSPFPTGDRNTIYF.